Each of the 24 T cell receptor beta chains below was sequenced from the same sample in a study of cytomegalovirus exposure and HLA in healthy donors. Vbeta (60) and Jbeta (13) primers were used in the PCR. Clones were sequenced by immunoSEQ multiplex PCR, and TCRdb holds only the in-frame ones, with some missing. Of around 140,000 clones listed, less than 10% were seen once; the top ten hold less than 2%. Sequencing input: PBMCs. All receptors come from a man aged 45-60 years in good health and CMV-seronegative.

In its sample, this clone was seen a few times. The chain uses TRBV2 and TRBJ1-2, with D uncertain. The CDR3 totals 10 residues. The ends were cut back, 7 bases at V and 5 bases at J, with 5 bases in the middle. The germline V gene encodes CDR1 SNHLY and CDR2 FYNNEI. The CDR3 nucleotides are TGTGCCAGCAACGAGTATGGCTACACCTTC. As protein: CASNEYGYTF.

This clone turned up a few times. The CDR3 region has the DNA TGTGCCAGCAGCCCGGGACTAGTTCTGGAGACCCAGTACTTC. Protein product: CASSPGLVLETQYF. The chain links TRBV11-2 to TRBJ2-5; 8 nucleotides agree with TRBD2. V lost 5 bases to trimming and J lost 5 bases; unmatched junction nucleotides: 7. Germline assignment: CDR1 SGHAT and CDR2 FQNNGV. The CDR3 loop spans 14 amino acids.

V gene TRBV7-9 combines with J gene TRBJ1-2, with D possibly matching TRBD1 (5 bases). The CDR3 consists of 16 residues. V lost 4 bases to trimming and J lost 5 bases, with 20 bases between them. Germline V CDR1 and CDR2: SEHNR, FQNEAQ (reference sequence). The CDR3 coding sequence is TGTGCCAGCAGCTCCGGTAGGGGCGGAACTATTTATGGCTACACCTTC. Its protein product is CASSSGRGGTIYGYTF.

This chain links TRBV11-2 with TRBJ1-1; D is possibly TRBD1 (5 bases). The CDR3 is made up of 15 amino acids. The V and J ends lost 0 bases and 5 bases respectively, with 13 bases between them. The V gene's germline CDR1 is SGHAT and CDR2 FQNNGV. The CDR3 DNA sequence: TGTGCCAGCAGCTTAGATAAGGGGCGGGAGACTGAAGCTTTCTTT. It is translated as CASSLDKGRETEAFF.

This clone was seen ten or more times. Written as DNA, the CDR3 is TGTGCCAGCAGTGAGGAGACTAGCGGGTTCAATGAGCAGTTCTTC. This gives the protein CASSEETSGFNEQFF. The chain recombines TRBV6-1 with TRBJ2-1; 10 bases match TRBD2. The CDR3 is made up of 15 amino acids. Losses at the gene ends were 3 bases for V and 6 bases for J; bases not matched to a gene: 5. Germline loops: CDR1 MNHNS, CDR2 SASEGT.

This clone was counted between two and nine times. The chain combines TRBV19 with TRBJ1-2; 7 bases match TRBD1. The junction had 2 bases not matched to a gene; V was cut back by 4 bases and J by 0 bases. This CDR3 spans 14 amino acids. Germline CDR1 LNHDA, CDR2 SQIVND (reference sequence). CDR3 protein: CASSRDSANYGYTF. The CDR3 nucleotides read TGTGCCAGTAGTAGGGACAGCGCTAACTATGGCTACACCTTC.

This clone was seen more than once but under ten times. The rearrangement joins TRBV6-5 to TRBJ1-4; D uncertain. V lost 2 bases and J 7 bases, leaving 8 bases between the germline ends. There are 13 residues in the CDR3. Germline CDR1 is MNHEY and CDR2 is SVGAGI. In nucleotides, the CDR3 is TGTGCCAGCAGTTACCGGAGAACTGAAAAACTGTTTTTT. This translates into CASSYRRTEKLFF.

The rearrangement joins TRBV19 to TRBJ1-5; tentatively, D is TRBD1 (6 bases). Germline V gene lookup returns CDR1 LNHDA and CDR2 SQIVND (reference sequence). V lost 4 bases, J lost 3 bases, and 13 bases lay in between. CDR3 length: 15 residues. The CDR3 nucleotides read TGTGCCAGTAGTAACACAGGGCGATACAATCAGCCCCAGCATTTT. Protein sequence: CASSNTGRYNQPQHF.

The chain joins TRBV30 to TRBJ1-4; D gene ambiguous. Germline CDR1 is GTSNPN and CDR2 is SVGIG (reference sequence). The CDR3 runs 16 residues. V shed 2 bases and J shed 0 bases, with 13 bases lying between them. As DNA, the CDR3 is TGTGCCTGGAGTTTGGGCAACTCTGCAACTAATGAAAAACTGTTTTTT. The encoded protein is CAWSLGNSATNEKLFF. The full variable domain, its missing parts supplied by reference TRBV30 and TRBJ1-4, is SQTIHQWPATLVQPVGSPLSLECTVEGTSNPNLYWYRQAAGRGLQLLFYSVGIGQISSEVPQNLSASRPQDRQFILSSKKLLLSDSGFYLCAWSLGNSATNEKLFFGSGTQLSVL.

The CDR3, as DNA: TGTGCCAGCAGCGTGGACAGGAATCAGCCCCAGCATTTT. Amino acid sequence: CASSVDRNQPQHF. V is TRBV5-6 and J is TRBJ1-5; TRBD1 matches 7 bases. Germline CDR1 is SGHDT and CDR2 is YYEEEE. V lost 4 bases and J lost 4; bases outside the gene matches: 2. The CDR3 runs to 13 residues.

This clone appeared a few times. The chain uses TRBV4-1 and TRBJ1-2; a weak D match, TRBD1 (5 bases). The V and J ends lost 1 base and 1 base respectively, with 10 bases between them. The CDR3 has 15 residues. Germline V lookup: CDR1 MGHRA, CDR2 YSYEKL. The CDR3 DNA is TGCGCCAGCAGCCAAGGTCGACAGCTTAACTATGGCTACACCTTC. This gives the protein CASSQGRQLNYGYTF.

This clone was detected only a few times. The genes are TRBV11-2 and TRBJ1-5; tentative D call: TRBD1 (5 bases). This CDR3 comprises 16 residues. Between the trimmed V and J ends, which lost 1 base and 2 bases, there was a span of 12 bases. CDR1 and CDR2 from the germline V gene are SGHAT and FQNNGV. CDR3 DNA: TGTGCCAGCAGCTTAGTCCCAGGGTTCGGCAATCAGCCCCAGCATTTT. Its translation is CASSLVPGFGNQPQHF.

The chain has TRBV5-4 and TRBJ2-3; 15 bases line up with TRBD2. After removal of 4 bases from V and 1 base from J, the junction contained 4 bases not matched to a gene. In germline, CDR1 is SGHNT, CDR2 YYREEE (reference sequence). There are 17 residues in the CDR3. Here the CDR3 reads CASSKGLAGGGTDTQYF. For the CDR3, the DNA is TGTGCCAGCAGCAAGGGACTAGCGGGGGGCGGCACAGATACGCAGTATTTT.

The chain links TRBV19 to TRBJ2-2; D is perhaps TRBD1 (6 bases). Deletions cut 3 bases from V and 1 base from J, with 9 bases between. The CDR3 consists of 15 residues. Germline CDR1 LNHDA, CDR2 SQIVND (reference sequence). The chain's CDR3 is CASSIEGGNTGELFF. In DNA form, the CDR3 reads TGTGCCAGTAGTATCGAAGGGGGGAACACCGGGGAGCTGTTTTTT.

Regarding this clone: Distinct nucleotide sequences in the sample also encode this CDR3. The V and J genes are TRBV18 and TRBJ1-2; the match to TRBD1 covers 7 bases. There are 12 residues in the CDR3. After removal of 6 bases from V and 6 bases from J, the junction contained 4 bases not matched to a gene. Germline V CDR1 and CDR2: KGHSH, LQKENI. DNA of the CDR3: TGTGCCAGCTCCCCCACAGGGGATGGCTACACCTTC. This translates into CASSPTGDGYTF. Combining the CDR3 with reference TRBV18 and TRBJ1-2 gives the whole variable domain NAGVMQNPRHLVRRRGQEARLRCSPMKGHSHVYWYRQLPEEGLKFMVYLQKENIIDESGMPKERFSAEFPKEGPSILRIQQVVRGDSAAYFCASSPTGDGYTFGSGTRLTVV.

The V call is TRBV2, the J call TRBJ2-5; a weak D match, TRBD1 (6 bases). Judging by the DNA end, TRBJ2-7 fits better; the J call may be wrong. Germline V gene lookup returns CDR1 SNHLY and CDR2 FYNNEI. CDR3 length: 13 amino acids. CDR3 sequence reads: CASSETGPYEQYF. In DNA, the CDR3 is TGTGCCAGCAGTGAGACAGGACCCTACGAGCAGTACTTC.

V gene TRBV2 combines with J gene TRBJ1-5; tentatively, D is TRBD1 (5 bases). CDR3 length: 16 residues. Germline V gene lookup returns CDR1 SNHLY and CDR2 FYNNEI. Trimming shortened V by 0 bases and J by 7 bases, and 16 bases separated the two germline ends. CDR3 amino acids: CASSEALGEGRQPQHF. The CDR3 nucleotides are TGTGCCAGCAGTGAAGCGCTAGGGGAGGGGAGACAGCCCCAGCATTTT.

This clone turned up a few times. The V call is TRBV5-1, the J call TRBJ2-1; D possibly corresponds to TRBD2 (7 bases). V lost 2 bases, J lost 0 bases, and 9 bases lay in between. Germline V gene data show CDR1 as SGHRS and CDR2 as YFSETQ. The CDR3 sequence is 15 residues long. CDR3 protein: CASSLRGASYNEQFF. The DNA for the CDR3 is TGCGCCAGCAGCTTACGGGGGGCCTCCTACAATGAGCAGTTCTTC.

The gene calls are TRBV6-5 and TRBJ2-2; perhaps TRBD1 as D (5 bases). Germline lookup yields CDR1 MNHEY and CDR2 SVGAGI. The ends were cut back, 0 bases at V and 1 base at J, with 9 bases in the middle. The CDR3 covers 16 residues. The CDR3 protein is CASSYSRVRNTGELFF. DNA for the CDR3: TGTGCCAGCAGTTACTCCAGGGTGAGGAACACCGGGGAGCTGTTTTTT.

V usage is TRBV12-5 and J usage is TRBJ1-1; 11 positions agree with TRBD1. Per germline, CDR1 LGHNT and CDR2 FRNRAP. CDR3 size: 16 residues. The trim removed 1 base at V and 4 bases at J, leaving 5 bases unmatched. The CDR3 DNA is TGTGCTAGTGGTTTGGGATCCGGGACAGGGGGCACTGAAGCTTTCTTT. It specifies CASGLGSGTGGTEAFF. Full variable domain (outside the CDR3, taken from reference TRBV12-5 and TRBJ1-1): DARVTQTPRHKVTEMGQEVTMRCQPILGHNTVFWYRQTMMQGLELLAYFRNRAPLDDSGMPKDRFSAEMPDATLATLKIQPSEPRDSAVYFCASGLGSGTGGTEAFFGQGTRLTVV.

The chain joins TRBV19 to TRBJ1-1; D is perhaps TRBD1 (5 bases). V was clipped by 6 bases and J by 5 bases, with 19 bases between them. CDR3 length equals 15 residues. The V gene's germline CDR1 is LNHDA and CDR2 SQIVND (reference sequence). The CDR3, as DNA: TGTGCCAGTAGCCCAGGGTCCCAGGGAAGGACTGAAGCTTTCTTT. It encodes CASSPGSQGRTEAFF. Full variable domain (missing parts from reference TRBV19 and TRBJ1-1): DGGITQSPKYLFRKEGQNVTLSCEQNLNHDAMYWYRQDPGQGLRLIYYSQIVNDFQKGDIAEGYSVSREKKESFPLTVTSAQKNPTAFYLCASSPGSQGRTEAFFGQGTRLTVV.

Here the CDR3 DNA reads TGTGCCAGCAGCCGGCGACTAGCGGGGGAGCTCGGGAATGAGCAGTTCTTC. Translated: CASSRRLAGELGNEQFF. J is TRBJ2-1 and V is TRBV11-2; TRBD2 matches at 12 bases. V trimming: 5 bases; J trimming: 7 bases; junction bases outside the gene matches: 12. Per the germline V gene, CDR1 is SGHAT and CDR2 is FQNNGV. The CDR3 totals 17 residues.

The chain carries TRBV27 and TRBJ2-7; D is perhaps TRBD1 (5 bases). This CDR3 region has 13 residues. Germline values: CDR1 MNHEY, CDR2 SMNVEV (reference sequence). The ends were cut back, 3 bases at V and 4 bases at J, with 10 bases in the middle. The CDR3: CASSFAGNYEQYF. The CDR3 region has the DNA TGTGCCAGCAGTTTTGCAGGGAATTACGAGCAGTACTTC.

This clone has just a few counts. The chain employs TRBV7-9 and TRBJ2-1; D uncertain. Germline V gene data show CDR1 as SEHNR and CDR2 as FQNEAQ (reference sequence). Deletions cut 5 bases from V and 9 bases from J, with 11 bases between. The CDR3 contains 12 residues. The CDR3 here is CASSPPFSEQFF. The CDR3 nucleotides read TGTGCCAGCAGCCCTCCCTTCAGTGAGCAGTTCTTC.